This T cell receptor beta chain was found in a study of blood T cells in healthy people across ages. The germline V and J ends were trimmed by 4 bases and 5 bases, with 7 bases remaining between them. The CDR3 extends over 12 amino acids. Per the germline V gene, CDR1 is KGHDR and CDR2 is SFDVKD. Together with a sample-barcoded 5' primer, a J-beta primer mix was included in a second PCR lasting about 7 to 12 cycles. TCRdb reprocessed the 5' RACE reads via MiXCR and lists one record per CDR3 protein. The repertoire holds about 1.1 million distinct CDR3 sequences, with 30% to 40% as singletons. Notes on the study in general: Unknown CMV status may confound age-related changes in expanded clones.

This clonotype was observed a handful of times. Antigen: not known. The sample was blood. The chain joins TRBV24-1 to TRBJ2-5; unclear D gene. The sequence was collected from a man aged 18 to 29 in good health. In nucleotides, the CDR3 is TGTGCCACCAGTGACCCCAACGAGACCCAGTACTTC. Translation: CATSDPNETQYF.